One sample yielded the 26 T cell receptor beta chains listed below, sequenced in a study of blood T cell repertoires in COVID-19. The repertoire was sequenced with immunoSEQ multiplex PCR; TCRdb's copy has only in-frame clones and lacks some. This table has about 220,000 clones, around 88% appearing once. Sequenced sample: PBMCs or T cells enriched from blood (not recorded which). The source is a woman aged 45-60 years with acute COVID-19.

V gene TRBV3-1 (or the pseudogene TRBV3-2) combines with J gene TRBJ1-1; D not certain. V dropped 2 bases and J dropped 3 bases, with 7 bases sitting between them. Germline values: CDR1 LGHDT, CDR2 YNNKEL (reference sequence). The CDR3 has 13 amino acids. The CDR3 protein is CASSQSPDTEAFF. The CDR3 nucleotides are TGTGCCAGCAGCCAATCTCCGGACACTGAAGCTTTCTTT.

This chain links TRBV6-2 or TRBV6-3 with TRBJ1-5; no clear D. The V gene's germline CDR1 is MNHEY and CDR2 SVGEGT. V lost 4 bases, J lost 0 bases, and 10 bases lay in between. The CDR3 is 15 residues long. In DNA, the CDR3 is TGTGCCAGCAGTTCGGGGTCATATAGCAATCAGCCCCAGCATTTT. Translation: CASSSGSYSNQPQHF.

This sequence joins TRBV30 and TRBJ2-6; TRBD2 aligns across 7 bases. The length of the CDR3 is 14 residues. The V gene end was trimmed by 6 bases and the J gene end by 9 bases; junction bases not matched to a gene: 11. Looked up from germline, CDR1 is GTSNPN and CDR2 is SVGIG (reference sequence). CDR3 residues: CACPPGGTNNVLTF. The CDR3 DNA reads TGTGCCTGCCCCCCGGGGGGAACCAACAACGTCCTGACTTTC.

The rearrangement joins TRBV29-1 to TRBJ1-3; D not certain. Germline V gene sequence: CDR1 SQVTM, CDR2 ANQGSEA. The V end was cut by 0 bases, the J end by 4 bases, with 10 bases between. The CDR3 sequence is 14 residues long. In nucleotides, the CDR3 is TGCAGCGTTGAAGATCCGGGGTCCGGAAACACCATATATTTT. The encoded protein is CSVEDPGSGNTIYF.

CDR3 loop: CATSDFSTADRRETQYF. The CDR3 coding sequence is TGTGCCACCAGTGATTTTTCGACGGCGGACAGAAGGGAGACCCAGTACTTC. V usage is TRBV24-1 and J usage is TRBJ2-5; a weak D match, TRBD1 (6 bases). This CDR3 has 17 residues. Germline CDR1 and CDR2: KGHDR and SFDVKD. V shed 1 base and J shed 5 bases, with 19 bases lying between them.

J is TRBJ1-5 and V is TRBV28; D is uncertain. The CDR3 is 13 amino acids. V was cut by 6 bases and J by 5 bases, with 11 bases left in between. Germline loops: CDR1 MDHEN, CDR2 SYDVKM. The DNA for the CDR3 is TGTGCCAGCAGGGTGACAATTTATCAGCCCCAGCATTTT. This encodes CASRVTIYQPQHF.

The CDR3 sequence is CAWSVDGEVYEQYF. The CDR3 DNA is TGTGCCTGGAGTGTAGATGGGGAGGTCTACGAGCAGTACTTC. This chain joins TRBV30 and TRBJ2-7, with D perhaps matching TRBD2 (6 bases). Germline CDR1 and CDR2: GTSNPN and SVGIG (reference sequence). The V end was cut by 0 bases, the J end by 3 bases, with 12 bases between. This CDR3 is built from 14 residues. Full variable domain (missing parts from reference TRBV30 and TRBJ2-7): SQTIHQWPATLVQPVGSPLSLECTVEGTSNPNLYWYRQAAGRGLQLLFYSVGIGQISSEVPQNLSASRPQDRQFILSSKKLLLSDSGFYLCAWSVDGEVYEQYFGPGTRLTVT.

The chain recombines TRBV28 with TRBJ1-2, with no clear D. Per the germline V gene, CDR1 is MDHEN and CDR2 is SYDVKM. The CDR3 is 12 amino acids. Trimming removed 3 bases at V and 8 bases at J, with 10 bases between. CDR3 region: CASSFGTGGYTF. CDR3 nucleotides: TGTGCCAGCAGTTTCGGTACGGGGGGCTACACCTTC.

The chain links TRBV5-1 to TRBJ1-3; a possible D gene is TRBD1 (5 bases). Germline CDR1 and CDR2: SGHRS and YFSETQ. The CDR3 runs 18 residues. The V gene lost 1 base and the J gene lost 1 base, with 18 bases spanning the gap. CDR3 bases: TGCGCCAGCAGCTTGTTCCGCATTGACAGCCCTTCTGGAAACACCATATATTTT. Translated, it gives CASSLFRIDSPSGNTIYF.

This CDR3 is CAGSGLNTGELFF. DNA of the CDR3: TGTGCCGGTAGCGGGCTTAACACCGGGGAGCTGTTTTTT. The chain recombines TRBV28 with TRBJ2-2, with 7 bases identical to TRBD2. Trimming cost V 11 bases and J 2 bases; bases outside gene matches: 5. This CDR3 is 13 amino acids long. Germline CDR1 reads MDHEN; CDR2 reads SYDVKM.

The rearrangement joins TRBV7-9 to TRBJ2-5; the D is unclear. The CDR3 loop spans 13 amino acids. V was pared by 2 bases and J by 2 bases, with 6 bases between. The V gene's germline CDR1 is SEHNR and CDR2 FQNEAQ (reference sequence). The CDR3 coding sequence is TGTGCCAGCAGCTTATCCAGTCAAGAGACCCAGTACTTC. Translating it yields CASSLSSQETQYF.

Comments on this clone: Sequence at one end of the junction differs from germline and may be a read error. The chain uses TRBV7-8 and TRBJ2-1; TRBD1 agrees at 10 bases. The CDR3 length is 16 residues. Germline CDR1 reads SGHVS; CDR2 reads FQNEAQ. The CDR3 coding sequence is TGTGCCAGCACCTTAGATCCGGGACAGGGGTGGAATGAGCAGTTCTTC. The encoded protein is CASTLDPGQGWNEQFF.

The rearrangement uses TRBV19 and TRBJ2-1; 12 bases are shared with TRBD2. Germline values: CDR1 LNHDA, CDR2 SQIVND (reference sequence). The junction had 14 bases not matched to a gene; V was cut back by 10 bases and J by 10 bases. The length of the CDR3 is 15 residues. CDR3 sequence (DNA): TGTGCCACCGAGAGACTAGCGGGAGCATTGGGGGAGCAGTTCTTC. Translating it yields CATERLAGALGEQFF. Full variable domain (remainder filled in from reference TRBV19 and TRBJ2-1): DGGITQSPKYLFRKEGQNVTLSCEQNLNHDAMYWYRQDPGQGLRLIYYSQIVNDFQKGDIAEGYSVSREKKESFPLTVTSAQKNPTAFYLCATERLAGALGEQFFGPGTRLTVL.

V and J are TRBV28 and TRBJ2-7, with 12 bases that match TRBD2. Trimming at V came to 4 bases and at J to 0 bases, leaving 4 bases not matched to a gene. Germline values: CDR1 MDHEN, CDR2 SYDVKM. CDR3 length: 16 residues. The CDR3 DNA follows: TGTGCCAGCAGTTCTGGGACTAGCGGGTTCTCCTACGAGCAGTACTTC. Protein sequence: CASSSGTSGFSYEQYF.

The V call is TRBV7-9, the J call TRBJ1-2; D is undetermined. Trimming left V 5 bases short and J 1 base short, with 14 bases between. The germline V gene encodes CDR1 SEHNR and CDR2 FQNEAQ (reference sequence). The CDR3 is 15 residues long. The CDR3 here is CASSPTFGINYGYTF. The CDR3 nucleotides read TGTGCCAGCAGCCCCACATTCGGGATTAACTATGGCTACACCTTC.

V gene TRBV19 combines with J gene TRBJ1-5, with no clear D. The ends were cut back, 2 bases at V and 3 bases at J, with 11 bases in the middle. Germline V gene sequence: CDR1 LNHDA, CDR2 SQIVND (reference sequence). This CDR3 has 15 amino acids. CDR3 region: CASSIKGLYNQPQHF. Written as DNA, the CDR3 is TGTGCCAGTAGTATAAAAGGACTTTACAATCAGCCCCAGCATTTT.

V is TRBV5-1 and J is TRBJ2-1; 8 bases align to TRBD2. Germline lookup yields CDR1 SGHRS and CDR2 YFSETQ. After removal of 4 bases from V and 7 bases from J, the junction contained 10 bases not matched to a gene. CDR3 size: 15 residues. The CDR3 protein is CASSRTRTSQNEQFF. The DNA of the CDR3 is TGCGCCAGCAGCCGAACCCGGACTAGCCAGAATGAGCAGTTCTTC.

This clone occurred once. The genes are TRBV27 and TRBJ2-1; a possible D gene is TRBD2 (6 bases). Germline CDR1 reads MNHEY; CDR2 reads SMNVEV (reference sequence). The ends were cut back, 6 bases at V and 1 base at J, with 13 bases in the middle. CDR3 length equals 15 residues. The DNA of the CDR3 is TGTGCCAGCAGACGACTAGACGGGTCCTACAATGAGCAGTTCTTC. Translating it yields CASRRLDGSYNEQFF.

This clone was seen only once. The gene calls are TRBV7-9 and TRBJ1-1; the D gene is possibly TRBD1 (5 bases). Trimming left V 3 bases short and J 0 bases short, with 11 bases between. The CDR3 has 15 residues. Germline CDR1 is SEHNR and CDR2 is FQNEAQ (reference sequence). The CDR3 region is CASSLGGLLNTEAFF. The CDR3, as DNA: TGTGCCAGCAGCTTGGGGGGTCTACTGAACACTGAAGCTTTCTTT.

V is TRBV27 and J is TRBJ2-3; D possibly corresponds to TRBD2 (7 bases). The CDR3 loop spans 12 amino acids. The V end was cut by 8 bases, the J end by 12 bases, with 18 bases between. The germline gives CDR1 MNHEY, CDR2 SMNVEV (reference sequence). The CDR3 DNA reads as TGTGCCAGCGGACTACAGGGAGGGACTCAGTATTTT. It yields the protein CASGLQGGTQYF.

The CDR3 sequence is CASSHGSNEQYF. The CDR3 DNA is TGCGCCAGCAGCCATGGGAGTAATGAGCAGTACTTC. The rearrangement links TRBV4-1 to TRBJ2-7; D may be TRBD2 (5 bases). Germline CDR1 reads MGHRA; CDR2 reads YSYEKL. This CDR3 is 12 amino acids long. Trimming shortened V by 3 bases and J by 7 bases, and 10 bases separated the two germline ends.

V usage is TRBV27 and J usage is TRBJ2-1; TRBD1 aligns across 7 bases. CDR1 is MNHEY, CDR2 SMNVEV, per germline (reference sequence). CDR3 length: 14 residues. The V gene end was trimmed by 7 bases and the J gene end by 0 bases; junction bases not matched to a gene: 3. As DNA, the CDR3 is TGTGCCAGCAAGACAGGGAGCTCCTACAATGAGCAGTTCTTC. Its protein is CASKTGSSYNEQFF.

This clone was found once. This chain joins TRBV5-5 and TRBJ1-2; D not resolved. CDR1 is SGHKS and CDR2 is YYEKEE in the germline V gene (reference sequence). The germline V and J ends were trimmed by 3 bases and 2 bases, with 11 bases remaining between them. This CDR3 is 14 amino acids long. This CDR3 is CASSSERVNYGYTF. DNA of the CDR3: TGTGCCAGCAGCTCCGAGAGGGTAAACTATGGCTACACCTTC.

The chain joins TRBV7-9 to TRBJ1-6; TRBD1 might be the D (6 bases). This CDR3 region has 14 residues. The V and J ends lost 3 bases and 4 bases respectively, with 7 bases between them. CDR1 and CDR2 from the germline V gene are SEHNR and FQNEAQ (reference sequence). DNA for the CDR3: TGTGCCAGCAGCTTGGACAGTTATAATTCACCCCTCCACTTT. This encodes CASSLDSYNSPLHF. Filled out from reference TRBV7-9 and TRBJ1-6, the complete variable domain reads DTGVSQNPRHKITKRGQNVTFRCDPISEHNRLYWYRQTLGQGPEFLTYFQNEAQLEKSRLLSDRFSAERPKGSFSTLEIQRTEQGDSAMYLCASSLDSYNSPLHFGNGTRLTVT.

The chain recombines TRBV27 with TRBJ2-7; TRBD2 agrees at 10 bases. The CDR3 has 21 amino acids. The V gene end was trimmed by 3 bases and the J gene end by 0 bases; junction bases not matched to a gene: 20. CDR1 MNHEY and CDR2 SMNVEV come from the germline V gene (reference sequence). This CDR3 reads CASSFPPSLLAGGIRSYEQYF. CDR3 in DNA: TGTGCCAGCAGTTTCCCACCCTCTCTCTTAGCGGGAGGAATTCGCTCCTACGAGCAGTACTTC.

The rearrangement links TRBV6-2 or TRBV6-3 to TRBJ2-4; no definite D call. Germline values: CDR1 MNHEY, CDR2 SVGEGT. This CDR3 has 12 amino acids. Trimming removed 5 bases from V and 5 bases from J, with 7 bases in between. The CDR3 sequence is CASSQTQNIQYF. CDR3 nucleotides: TGTGCCAGCAGTCAGACTCAAAACATTCAGTACTTC.